These 24 T cell receptor beta chains came from one sample sequenced in a study of blood T cell repertoires in COVID-19 (dated by TCRdb to 2020 to 2022). The library was prepared using the immunoSEQ multiplex PCR assay. This immuneACCESS table, as held by TCRdb, lists in-frame sequences with V and J called but not all clones. Of the missing ones, under half trace to an unresolved V gene in checked studies; the others have no known cause. The sample table shows a few hundred thousand clones, and around four fifths are seen once. The ten largest clonotypes hold approximately 2.9% of the sample. Sample: peripheral blood. The receptors here all came from a middle-aged man with active or convalescent COVID-19.

This clone was observed once. The chain has TRBV19 and TRBJ1-6; TRBD1 aligns across 9 bases. Germline V CDR1 and CDR2: LNHDA, SQIVND (reference sequence). With V trimmed by 6 bases and J by 8 bases, 11 bases remained unmatched. The CDR3 extends over 16 amino acids. DNA for the CDR3: TGTGCCAGTAGCGTACAGGGGGCGGCCACGGATTCACCCCTCCACTTT. It specifies CASSVQGAATDSPLHF.

V usage is TRBV28 and J usage is TRBJ2-3; D gene unclear. CDR3 size: 16 residues. Germline V CDR1 and CDR2: MDHEN, SYDVKM. The germline V and J ends were trimmed by 4 bases and 6 bases, with 20 bases remaining between them. The CDR3 loop reads CASSSPMTFDADTQYF. CDR3 DNA sequence: TGTGCCAGCAGTTCCCCCATGACATTCGACGCGGATACGCAGTATTTT.

This rearrangement joins TRBV9 to TRBJ1-3; 8 bases agree with TRBD1. CDR1 and CDR2 from the germline V gene are SGDLS and YYNGEE. Trimming took 5 bases from V and 0 from J; bases not matched to a gene: 4. There are 15 residues in the CDR3. CDR3 sequence reads: CASSTTGGSGNTIYF. The CDR3 bases are TGTGCCAGCAGTACCACAGGGGGCTCTGGAAACACCATATATTTT.

This rearrangement joins TRBV3-1 (or the pseudogene TRBV3-2) to TRBJ2-7; a weak D match, TRBD2 (5 bases). The CDR3 is 14 amino acids. V lost 1 base and J 7 bases, leaving 14 bases between the germline ends. Looked up from germline, CDR1 is LGHDT and CDR2 is YNNKEL (reference sequence). The CDR3 here is CASSQGTGFSEQYF. As DNA, the CDR3 is TGTGCCAGCAGCCAAGGGACTGGTTTTTCGGAGCAGTACTTC.

The rearrangement links TRBV19 to TRBJ2-1; TRBD2 matches at 8 bases. The V gene end was trimmed by 7 bases and the J gene end by 6 bases; junction bases not matched to a gene: 11. CDR3 length: 15 amino acids. The V gene's germline CDR1 is LNHDA and CDR2 SQIVND (reference sequence). The CDR3 sequence: CASTPGTSGINEQFF. CDR3 DNA: TGTGCCAGTACCCCCGGGACTAGTGGCATCAATGAGCAGTTCTTC.

The genes are TRBV7-9 and TRBJ2-3, with no clear D. The CDR3 loop spans 12 amino acids. V was trimmed by 4 bases and J by 3 bases, leaving 5 bases between them. Per germline, CDR1 SEHNR and CDR2 FQNEAQ (reference sequence). CDR3 bases: TGTGCCAGCAGCTCACTGACAGATACGCAGTATTTT. It yields the protein CASSSLTDTQYF.

This clone was picked up one time. The chain joins TRBV11-3 to TRBJ2-2, with a tentative D call TRBD2 (5 bases). Germline loops: CDR1 SGHNT, CDR2 YENEEA. Trimming left V 0 bases short and J 4 bases short, with 6 bases between. The CDR3 loop spans 14 amino acids. The CDR3 DNA sequence: TGTGCCAGCAGCTTAGATCGGGGCACCGGGGAGCTGTTTTTT. Its translation: CASSLDRGTGELFF.

This rearrangement joins TRBV5-5 to TRBJ1-1; D unresolved. Germline CDR1 is SGHKS and CDR2 is YYEKEE (reference sequence). Trimming shortened V by 4 bases and J by 4 bases, and 17 bases separated the two germline ends. The CDR3 has 15 residues. CDR3 in amino acids: CASSDLRGGTTEAFF. In DNA, the CDR3 is TGTGCCAGCAGCGACCTACGCGGTGGTACCACTGAAGCTTTCTTT.

The chain carries TRBV7-8 and TRBJ2-1; no definite D call. CDR3 length: 13 residues. The V and J ends lost 3 bases and 5 bases respectively, with 8 bases between them. Germline values: CDR1 SGHVS, CDR2 FQNEAQ. As DNA, the CDR3 is TGTGCCAGCAGCTTCCGGTCTAACAATGAGCAGTTCTTC. The encoded protein is CASSFRSNNEQFF. Combining the CDR3 with reference TRBV7-8 and TRBJ2-1 gives the whole variable domain GAGVSQSPRYKVAKRGQDVALRCDPISGHVSLFWYQQALGQGPEFLTYFQNEAQLDKSGLPSDRFFAERPEGSVSTLKIQRTQQEDSAVYLCASSFRSNNEQFFGPGTRLTVL.

V is TRBV9 and J is TRBJ2-4; 7 positions agree with TRBD1. The germline CDR1 and CDR2 sequences are SGDLS and YYNGEE. V trimming: 2 bases; J trimming: 7 bases; junction bases outside the gene matches: 3. This CDR3 has 13 residues. DNA for the CDR3: TGTGCCAGCAGCGTTTCGACAGGGAACATTCAGTACTTC. It is translated as CASSVSTGNIQYF.

V gene TRBV11-1 combines with J gene TRBJ1-1; D unresolved. Germline V gene sequence: CDR1 SGHAT, CDR2 FQDESV (reference sequence). The CDR3 totals 13 residues. V shed 5 bases and J shed 7 bases, with 14 bases lying between them. CDR3 in amino acids: CASSTALGREAFF. In DNA, the CDR3 is TGTGCCAGCAGCACCGCCCTTGGGCGTGAAGCTTTCTTT.

The J gene is TRBJ1-1, the V gene TRBV18; tentative D call: TRBD1 (6 bases). V was trimmed by 1 base and J by 1 base, leaving 13 bases between them. This CDR3 spans 16 amino acids. The V gene's germline CDR1 is KGHSH and CDR2 LQKENI. CDR3 residues: CASSPLYRVKNTEAFF. The CDR3 region has the DNA TGTGCCAGCTCACCACTTTACAGGGTGAAGAACACTGAAGCTTTCTTT. The whole variable domain, filled in from reference TRBV18 and TRBJ1-1, reads NAGVMQNPRHLVRRRGQEARLRCSPMKGHSHVYWYRQLPEEGLKFMVYLQKENIIDESGMPKERFSAEFPKEGPSILRIQQVVRGDSAAYFCASSPLYRVKNTEAFFGQGTRLTVV.

This clone was seen only once. This rearrangement joins TRBV11-2 to TRBJ1-1; D gene ambiguous. The CDR3 is 18 residues long. Germline lookup yields CDR1 SGHAT and CDR2 FQNNGV. Trimming shortened V by 5 bases and J by 0 bases, and 22 bases separated the two germline ends. The CDR3 region is CASSRSMGRVEMNTEAFF. CDR3 bases: TGTGCCAGCAGCCGGAGCATGGGGAGGGTAGAGATGAACACTGAAGCTTTCTTT.

The chain couples TRBV7-3 to TRBJ2-2, with 11 bases matching TRBD2. Germline values: CDR1 SGHTA, CDR2 FQGTGA. The ends lost 3 bases at V and 1 base at J; junction bases unmatched: 4. This CDR3 has 17 residues. CDR3 DNA sequence: TGTGCCAGCAGCTTTCTGGGGACTAGCGGGAACACCGGGGAGCTGTTTTTT. The encoded protein is CASSFLGTSGNTGELFF.

The rearrangement links TRBV27 to TRBJ1-2; TRBD1 is a possible D gene (5 bases). The V and J ends lost 0 bases and 5 bases respectively, with 7 bases between them. In germline, CDR1 is MNHEY, CDR2 SMNVEV (reference sequence). The CDR3 is 13 residues long. Here the CDR3 DNA reads TGTGCCAGCAGTTTATCAGGGGAATATGGCTACACCTTC. Translation: CASSLSGEYGYTF.

V is TRBV4-1 and J is TRBJ2-1; D is perhaps TRBD1 (6 bases). The germline gives CDR1 MGHRA, CDR2 YSYEKL. This CDR3 has 14 amino acids. Trimming pared 2 bases from V and 8 bases from J, leaving 13 bases between. CDR3: CASSQTTGNHEQFF. The CDR3 DNA reads as TGCGCCAGCAGCCAAACCACAGGGAATCATGAGCAGTTCTTC.

V and J are TRBV7-2 and TRBJ1-4, with 8 bases that match TRBD1. Germline CDR1 is SGHTA and CDR2 is FQGNSA. The CDR3 loop spans 15 amino acids. J lost 6 bases, V lost 8 bases, and 11 bases had no gene match. This chain's CDR3 is CASGGQGAVYEKLFF. CDR3 sequence (DNA): TGTGCCAGCGGCGGGCAGGGGGCGGTTTATGAAAAACTGTTTTTT.

This chain uses TRBV28 with TRBJ1-2; 8 nucleotides align to TRBD1. Losses at the gene ends were 4 bases for V and 1 base for J; bases not matched to a gene: 5. CDR1 is MDHEN, CDR2 SYDVKM, per germline. This CDR3 contains 15 residues. CDR3 amino acids: CASSYLGQGNYGYTF. The CDR3 DNA reads as TGTGCCAGCAGTTACCTAGGACAGGGTAACTATGGCTACACCTTC.

V usage is TRBV11-2 and J usage is TRBJ1-2; D is uncertain. Germline V CDR1 and CDR2: SGHAT, FQNNGV. V shed 0 bases and J shed 8 bases, with 22 bases lying between them. This CDR3 has 17 residues. CDR3 nucleotides: TGTGCCAGCAGCTTAGACAGAGTTCGGGGTCGGTCGGAAGGCTACACCTTC. It specifies CASSLDRVRGRSEGYTF. The variable domain in full, with the rest retrieved from reference TRBV11-2 and TRBJ1-2, is EAGVAQSPRYKIIEKRQSVAFWCNPISGHATLYWYQQILGQGPKLLIQFQNNGVVDDSQLPKDRFSAERLKGVDSTLKIQPAKLEDSAVYLCASSLDRVRGRSEGYTFGSGTRLTVV.

The rearrangement links TRBV30 to TRBJ1-2, with 8 bases lining up with TRBD1. V shed 2 bases and J 4 bases; nucleotides not matched to a gene: 6. The CDR3 is 14 amino acids. The germline V gene encodes CDR1 GTSNPN and CDR2 SVGIG (reference sequence). The CDR3 DNA sequence: TGTGCCTGGAGTCGCAGGGGGCTCGGCTATGGCTACACCTTC. Translating it yields CAWSRRGLGYGYTF.

This chain links TRBV21-1 with TRBJ1-5; the table's D call TRBD1 went unverified against the DNA. TRBV21-1 is annotated as a pseudogene. The CDR3 consists of 18 residues. The CDR3, as DNA: TGTGCCAGCAGCAAAGGGGGGCTTGGGACAGTCCTAAATCAGCCCCAGCATTTT. Translating gives CASSKGGLGTVLNQPQHF.

The gene calls are TRBV18 and TRBJ1-2; D is perhaps TRBD1 (5 bases). Trimming took off 5 bases at V and 8 bases at J, with 21 bases between the two ends. Germline CDR1 is KGHSH and CDR2 is LQKENI. The CDR3 runs 15 residues. The CDR3, as DNA: TGTGCCAGCTCAATCACCAACCAGGGTTCTGAGGGCTACACCTTC. Protein: CASSITNQGSEGYTF.

The rearrangement links TRBV11-2 to TRBJ2-7; no clear D gene. The CDR3 loop spans 12 amino acids. Germline-derived CDR1 and CDR2 are SGHAT and FQNNGV. The V end lost 7 bases, the J end lost 4 bases, and 11 bases lay between the germline ends. CDR3 amino acids: CASNPSGYEQYF. The CDR3 region has the DNA TGTGCCAGCAACCCGTCGGGTTACGAGCAGTACTTC.

The chain couples TRBV28 to TRBJ1-1, with no clear D. The CDR3 length is 13 residues. The germline V and J ends were trimmed by 2 bases and 3 bases, with 7 bases remaining between them. Germline values: CDR1 MDHEN, CDR2 SYDVKM. The CDR3 bases are TGTGCCAGCAGTTTACTTCGGTACACTGAAGCTTTCTTT. Protein product: CASSLLRYTEAFF.